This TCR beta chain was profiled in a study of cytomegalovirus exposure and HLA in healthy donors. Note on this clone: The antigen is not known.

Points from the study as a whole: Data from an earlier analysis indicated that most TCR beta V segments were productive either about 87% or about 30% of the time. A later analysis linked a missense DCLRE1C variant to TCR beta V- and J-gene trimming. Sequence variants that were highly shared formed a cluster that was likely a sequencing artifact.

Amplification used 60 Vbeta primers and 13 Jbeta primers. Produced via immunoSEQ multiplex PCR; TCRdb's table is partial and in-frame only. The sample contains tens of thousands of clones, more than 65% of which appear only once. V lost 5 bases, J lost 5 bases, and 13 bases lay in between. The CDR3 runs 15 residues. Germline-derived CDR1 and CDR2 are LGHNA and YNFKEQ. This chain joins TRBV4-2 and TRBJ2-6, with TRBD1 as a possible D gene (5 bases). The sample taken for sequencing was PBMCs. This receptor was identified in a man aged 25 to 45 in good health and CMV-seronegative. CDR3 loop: CASSYRTIRANVLTF. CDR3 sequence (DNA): TGTGCCAGCAGCTACCGGACAATTCGGGCCAACGTCCTGACTTTC.